Listed here are 30 T cell receptor beta chains from one sample, sequenced in a study of OX40 agonist ivuxolimab in advanced cancers. TCRdb keeps only in-frame clones here, not all; method: immunoSEQ multiplex PCR. Among around 15,000 clones, approximately 86% were seen once, and the ten largest hold approximately 4.1%. This specimen was CD4+ or CD8+ T cells sorted from blood, taken in a trial of the OX40 agonist ivuxolimab. These receptors originate from an adult with an advanced solid tumor such as melanoma, head and neck, liver or kidney cancer.

V gene TRBV7-2 combines with J gene TRBJ2-7; 9 bases agree with TRBD2. The ends lost 1 base at V and 6 bases at J; junction bases unmatched: 7. The germline V gene encodes CDR1 SGHTA and CDR2 FQGNSA. This CDR3 is built from 15 residues. DNA for the CDR3: TGTGCCAGCAGCTTAGGTACGGCGGGAGGGGGCGAGCAGTACTTC. This codes for CASSLGTAGGGEQYF. Looking up the rest from reference TRBV7-2 and TRBJ2-7 gives the full variable domain: GAGVSQSPSNKVTEKGKDVELRCDPISGHTALYWYRQSLGQGLEFLIYFQGNSAPDKSGLPSDRFSAERTGGSVSTLTIQRTQQEDSAVYLCASSLGTAGGGEQYFGPGTRLTVT.

This clone was observed once. The chain employs TRBV28 and TRBJ2-3, with TRBD2 identical over 10 bases. Trimming took 4 bases from V and 6 from J; bases not matched to a gene: 4. The CDR3 consists of 14 residues. The germline CDR1 and CDR2 sequences are MDHEN and SYDVKM. The CDR3 is CASSSSGRGDTQYF. In nucleotides, the CDR3 is TGTGCCAGCAGTTCTAGCGGGAGAGGGGATACGCAGTATTTT.

The count of this clone is one. The rearrangement links TRBV14 to TRBJ2-2; no definite D call. Germline CDR1 reads SGHDN; CDR2 reads FVKESK. The CDR3 extends over 15 amino acids. V was cut by 1 base and J by 1 base, with 7 bases left in between. The CDR3 nucleotides are TGTGCCAGCAGCCAAGTGGCCGGGAACACCGGGGAGCTGTTTTTT. It yields the protein CASSQVAGNTGELFF.

The CDR3 nucleotides read TGTGCCAGCAGTTACACCGGGAGCGGAACTTTCAATGAGCAGTTCTTC. Protein product: CASSYTGSGTFNEQFF. This sequence joins TRBV6-5 and TRBJ2-1, with D perhaps TRBD2 (6 bases). Germline lookup yields CDR1 MNHEY and CDR2 SVGAGI. The CDR3 is 16 amino acids. Trimming took 2 bases from V and 6 from J, leaving 17 bases between them.

The V and J genes are TRBV30 and TRBJ1-1, with D tentatively TRBD1 (5 bases). This CDR3 comprises 17 residues. Per the germline V gene, CDR1 is GTSNPN and CDR2 is SVGIG (reference sequence). V lost 2 bases and J 2 bases, leaving 21 bases between the germline ends. Here the CDR3 DNA reads TGTGCCTGGAGTTGGGGGACCGTTTTAGGGAAAAACACTGAAGCTTTCTTT. Protein sequence: CAWSWGTVLGKNTEAFF.

The CDR3 DNA is TGTGCCAGCAGTTTGGGACAGGGAACGATATTTGGAAACACCATATATTTT. Translating gives CASSLGQGTIFGNTIYF. This chain joins TRBV27 and TRBJ1-3; TRBD1 matches 9 bases. V lost 3 bases and J lost 3; bases outside the gene matches: 9. Germline CDR1 reads MNHEY; CDR2 reads SMNVEV (reference sequence). CDR3 length: 17 residues.

The V call is TRBV5-1, the J call TRBJ2-6; 7 bases map to TRBD1. The V segment lost 1 base and the J segment 0 bases; nucleotides outside the gene matches: 7. The CDR3 sequence is 18 residues long. Germline-derived CDR1 and CDR2 are SGHRS and YFSETQ. This CDR3 reads CASSLRDSLSSGANVLTF. CDR3 DNA sequence: TGCGCCAGCAGCTTGCGGGACAGCCTTAGCTCTGGGGCCAACGTCCTGACTTTC.

In its sample, this clone was seen a few times. V is TRBV6-5 and J is TRBJ2-7; 9 bases are a match to TRBD1. The germline gives CDR1 MNHEY, CDR2 SVGAGI. The V gene end was trimmed by 8 bases and the J gene end by 1 base; junction bases not matched to a gene: 3. The CDR3 runs 13 residues. The CDR3 here is CASRTGDSYEQYF. The CDR3 region has the DNA TGTGCCAGCCGGACAGGGGATTCCTACGAGCAGTACTTC.

The chain uses TRBV7-2 and TRBJ1-3; maybe TRBD1 (6 bases). The CDR3 extends over 16 amino acids. The germline CDR1 and CDR2 sequences are SGHTA and FQGNSA. Between the trimmed V and J ends, which lost 1 base and 2 bases, there was a span of 12 bases. The CDR3 is CASSLEGVLAGNTIYF. CDR3 bases: TGTGCCAGCAGCTTAGAGGGGGTTCTGGCTGGAAACACCATATATTTT.

The J gene is TRBJ2-4, the V gene TRBV4-1; 7 nucleotides agree with TRBD2. The germline V gene encodes CDR1 MGHRA and CDR2 YSYEKL. V was clipped by 1 base and J by 5 bases; unmatched bases: 5. This CDR3 has 15 residues. The CDR3 region has the DNA TGCGCCAGCAGCCAAGCCGGGACTACAGAAAACATTCAGTACTTC. It encodes CASSQAGTTENIQYF.

The genes are TRBV30 and TRBJ1-6; D not resolved. Germline-derived CDR1 and CDR2 are GTSNPN and SVGIG (reference sequence). The length of the CDR3 is 13 residues. With 1 base removed from V and 10 bases from J, the gap between germline ends came to 11 bases. CDR3 nucleotide sequence: TGTGCCTGGAGTGAGTGGGGAGGGTCACCCCTCCACTTT. The encoded protein is CAWSEWGGSPLHF.

This chain connects TRBV10-3 to TRBJ2-7; a weak D match, TRBD1 (6 bases). The CDR3 has 15 residues. Per germline, CDR1 ENHRY and CDR2 SYGVKD. Trimming cost V 6 bases and J 5 bases, with 20 bases left between them. The chain's CDR3 is CAISSRGQSMDEQYF. For the CDR3, the DNA is TGTGCCATCAGCTCGCGAGGACAGTCTATGGACGAGCAGTACTTC.

The rearrangement uses TRBV7-9 and TRBJ1-1, with D hard to call. V was clipped by 1 base and J by 6 bases, with 15 bases between them. The CDR3 spans 15 residues. Looked up from germline, CDR1 is SEHNR and CDR2 is FQNEAQ (reference sequence). CDR3 nucleotide sequence: TGTGCCAGCAGCTTAGATCGGTGGGGAAGGGCTGAAGCTTTCTTT. It translates to CASSLDRWGRAEAFF.

This clone was detected only once. V is TRBV2 and J is TRBJ2-7; no clear D gene. There are 14 residues in the CDR3. Germline CDR1 and CDR2: SNHLY and FYNNEI. Between the trimmed V and J ends, which lost 1 base and 3 bases, there was a span of 10 bases. CDR3 sequence (DNA): TGTGCCAGCAGTGAAGACAGCCATAACTACGAGCAGTACTTC. Its translation: CASSEDSHNYEQYF.

The J gene is TRBJ2-1, the V gene TRBV9; the D call may be TRBD1 or TRBD2 (5 bases each). CDR1 SGDLS and CDR2 YYNGEE come from the germline V gene. CDR3 size: 16 residues. The V and J ends lost 4 bases and 8 bases respectively, with 22 bases between them. Here the CDR3 reads CASSTRMGRGTDEQFF. CDR3 nucleotide sequence: TGTGCCAGCAGCACAAGAATGGGGAGAGGGACGGATGAGCAGTTCTTC.

This sequence joins TRBV9 and TRBJ2-2; TRBD1 matches at 7 bases. This CDR3 contains 18 residues. V lost 3 bases and J lost 1; bases outside the gene matches: 12. The V gene's germline CDR1 is SGDLS and CDR2 YYNGEE. The CDR3 here is CASSAQGVISGNTGELFF. The DNA of the CDR3 is TGTGCCAGCAGCGCTCAGGGGGTAATTTCCGGGAACACCGGGGAGCTGTTTTTT. Using reference TRBV9 and TRBJ2-2 for the parts outside the CDR3, the full variable domain is DSGVTQTPKHLITATGQRVTLRCSPRSGDLSVYWYQQSLDQGLQFLIQYYNGEERAKGNILERFSAQQFPDLHSELNLSSLELGDSALYFCASSAQGVISGNTGELFFGEGSRLTVL.

V and J are TRBV5-1 and TRBJ1-3; D might be TRBD1 (5 bases). CDR3 length equals 14 residues. Germline-derived CDR1 and CDR2 are SGHRS and YFSETQ. V lost 3 bases, J lost 1 base, and 8 bases lay in between. The CDR3 DNA sequence: TGCGCCAGCAGCTCGGGGGGGTCTGGAAACACCATATATTTT. It codes for CASSSGGSGNTIYF.

This clone was picked up one time. The chain is built from TRBV13 and TRBJ1-4; D is uncertain. The CDR3 consists of 14 residues. V dropped 0 bases and J dropped 7 bases, with 9 bases sitting between them. Germline-derived CDR1 and CDR2 are PRHDT and FYEKMQ (reference sequence). The CDR3 reads CASSLGTTGEKLFF. The DNA for the CDR3 is TGTGCCAGCAGCTTAGGGACAACGGGTGAAAAACTGTTTTTT. The full variable domain, rest sourced from reference TRBV13 and TRBJ1-4, is AAGVIQSPRHLIKEKRETATLKCYPIPRHDTVYWYQQGPGQDPQFLISFYEKMQSDKGSIPDRFSAQQFSDYHSELNMSSLELGDSALYFCASSLGTTGEKLFFGSGTQLSVL.

This clone was seen only a few times. This sequence joins TRBV6-5 and TRBJ1-6; D perhaps matches TRBD1 (6 bases). V was cut by 6 bases and J by 4 bases, with 13 bases left in between. This CDR3 has 15 amino acids. The germline V gene encodes CDR1 MNHEY and CDR2 SVGAGI. The CDR3 DNA follows: TGTGCCAGCAGCCCTGGACAGACTTATAATTCACCCCTCCACTTT. Translating gives CASSPGQTYNSPLHF.

This clone was detected once. The gene calls are TRBV11-3 and TRBJ2-5, with D possibly matching TRBD2 (5 bases). The DNA end is a closer match to TRBJ2-7, so the J assignment may be wrong. CDR3 length: 13 amino acids. Germline values: CDR1 SGHNT, CDR2 YENEEA. The CDR3 reads CASSFGRDYEQYF. CDR3 sequence (DNA): TGTGCCAGCAGCTTCGGACGGGACTACGAGCAGTACTTC.

The gene calls are TRBV28 and TRBJ1-5; D is unclear. The V gene lost 6 bases and the J gene lost 0 bases, with 18 bases spanning the gap. Germline CDR1 is MDHEN and CDR2 is SYDVKM. CDR3 length: 17 amino acids. The CDR3 DNA reads TGTGCCAGCAGCTCAACCGGACGGGGAAATAGCAATCAGCCCCAGCATTTT. It encodes CASSSTGRGNSNQPQHF.

This chain uses TRBV19 with TRBJ2-2, with a weak D call TRBD2 (5 bases). CDR3 length: 13 residues. Trimming removed 4 bases from V and 3 bases from J, with 6 bases in between. Per the germline V gene, CDR1 is LNHDA and CDR2 is SQIVND (reference sequence). This CDR3 reads CASSTSYTGELFF. The CDR3 DNA reads TGTGCCAGTAGTACTAGCTACACCGGGGAGCTGTTTTTT.

The V and J genes are TRBV9 and TRBJ2-5; D not resolved. CDR1 is SGDLS and CDR2 is YYNGEE in the germline V gene. The CDR3 extends over 13 amino acids. The V end was cut by 0 bases, the J end by 4 bases, with 7 bases between. CDR3 sequence reads: CASSVVVGETQYF. The CDR3 DNA sequence: TGTGCCAGCAGCGTAGTGGTCGGAGAGACCCAGTACTTC.

The V gene is TRBV7-3, the J gene TRBJ2-2; D possibly uses TRBD1 or TRBD2 (5 bases each). Germline V gene data show CDR1 as SGHTA and CDR2 as FQGTGA. Trimming took off 5 bases at V and 4 bases at J, with 17 bases between the two ends. The CDR3 is 16 residues long. CDR3 DNA: TGTGCCAGCAGCGATTCTGGGACGGGGACCACCGGGGAGCTGTTTTTT. Its protein is CASSDSGTGTTGELFF.

The sample holds a few counts of this clone. V and J are TRBV2 and TRBJ2-7, with 7 positions matching TRBD2. Germline CDR1 and CDR2: SNHLY and FYNNEI. The trim removed 5 bases at V and 3 bases at J, leaving 4 bases unmatched. The CDR3 has 13 amino acids. The CDR3 DNA sequence: TGTGCCAGCAGTTCCCGGGACTACTACGAGCAGTACTTC. Residues: CASSSRDYYEQYF.

The gene calls are TRBV28 and TRBJ1-5; D not resolved. V was trimmed by 6 bases and J by 5 bases, leaving 14 bases between them. The CDR3 spans 14 residues. The germline V gene encodes CDR1 MDHEN and CDR2 SYDVKM. CDR3 nucleotides: TGTGCCAGCAGCAGGACCCTATTAGATCAGCCCCAGCATTTT. Its translation: CASSRTLLDQPQHF.

CDR3 sequence (DNA): TGCACCAGCAGCCAAGATTGGGGTAGTCAGCCCCAGCATTTT. It codes for CTSSQDWGSQPQHF. V is TRBV1 and J is TRBJ1-5. TRBV1 corresponds to a pseudogene. CDR3 size: 14 residues.

The chain has TRBV14 and TRBJ1-1; D may be TRBD1 (5 bases). CDR3 length: 12 residues. V lost 10 bases and J 5 bases, leaving 14 bases between the germline ends. CDR1 and CDR2 from the germline V gene are SGHDN and FVKESK. Here the CDR3 DNA reads TGTGCCACCTCCAATGGGGGAACTGAAGCTTTCTTT. Its translation is CATSNGGTEAFF. Full variable domain (outside the CDR3, taken from reference TRBV14 and TRBJ1-1): EAGVTQFPSHSVIEKGQTVTLRCDPISGHDNLYWYRRVMGKEIKFLLHFVKESKQDESGMPNNRFLAERTGGTYSTLKVQPAELEDSGVYFCATSNGGTEAFFGQGTRLTVV.

The chain employs TRBV28 and TRBJ2-7; 11 nucleotides agree with TRBD1. Germline values: CDR1 MDHEN, CDR2 SYDVKM. The CDR3 length is 17 residues. The V segment lost 4 bases and the J segment 2 bases; nucleotides outside the gene matches: 10. CDR3 DNA: TGTGCCAGCAGTTCAACCACTTCGGGACAGGGGGCCTACGAGCAGTACTTC. Protein sequence: CASSSTTSGQGAYEQYF.

The chain carries TRBV13 and TRBJ2-7, with TRBD2 identical over 9 bases. CDR1 PRHDT and CDR2 FYEKMQ come from the germline V gene (reference sequence). V lost 11 bases to trimming and J lost 6 bases; unmatched junction nucleotides: 11. CDR3 length: 13 amino acids. CDR3: CASCSGLAFEQYF. The DNA of the CDR3 is TGTGCCTCCTGCTCGGGACTAGCCTTCGAGCAGTACTTC.